The rows below give T cell receptor beta chains drawn from one sample of a study of cytomegalovirus exposure and HLA in healthy donors. Profiled with immunoSEQ multiplex PCR; TCRdb holds only in-frame clones, not every one. The sample yields about 160,000 clones, 80% to 90% seen once. The sample taken for sequencing was PBMCs. The receptors originated from a man aged 18 to 35 in good health and CMV-seronegative. Both conserved end residues are part of each CDR3.

j_gene,v_gene,CDR3aa
TRBJ1-1,TRBV6-6,CASRSTEVAFF
TRBJ2-2,TRBV4-1,CASSQQGVTNTGELFF
TRBJ2-7,TRBV10-3,CAIRPDRVGPTPLGEQYF
TRBJ2-5,TRBV7-6,CASSGGGQETQYF
TRBJ2-1,TRBV13,CASSPRSGTYNEQFF
TRBJ1-3,TRBV18,CASSPSEATIYF
TRBJ1-2,TRBV29-1,CSVEEGGSDPDMWGYTF
TRBJ2-1,TRBV15,CATSNAVNEQFF
TRBJ2-5,TRBV4-2,CASSQDHRGETQYF
TRBJ2-2,TRBV7-3,CASSPTRSTGELFF
TRBJ2-1,TRBV7-2,CASSSRLTSGGYNEQFF
TRBJ2-4,TRBV19,CASKPRGRGAKNIQYF
TRBJ2-1,TRBV15,CATSRGQGANEQFF
TRBJ2-1,TRBV19,CASSIDPGSYNEQFF
TRBJ2-1,TRBV10-3,CAISYRGLAGALAYNEQFF
TRBJ2-1,TRBV4-1,CASSQDHGTTNYNEQFF
TRBJ2-7,TRBV4-1,CASSQALTESSYEQYF
TRBJ2-3,TRBV4-1,CASSQLTSGDLENTQYF
TRBJ1-3,TRBV7-3,CASSEGSGTGDTIYF
TRBJ1-1,TRBV27,CASSWGTGQAEAFF
TRBJ2-7,TRBV7-7,CASSQGQGPYEQYF
TRBJ2-7,TRBV27,CASSLLQSSYEQYF
TRBJ1-5,TRBV4-1,CASSQETGASWPQHF
TRBJ1-1,TRBV13,CASSLGTGKAFF
TRBJ1-1,TRBV29-1,CSARGGVNTEAFF
TRBJ2-2,TRBV27,CASSSRNTGELFF
TRBJ2-7,TRBV18,CASSPSLTAPGSVQQYF
TRBJ1-3,TRBV19,CASSRTGSTGNTIYF
TRBJ2-7,TRBV10-3,CAISEWYQTRLYEQYF
TRBJ1-6,TRBV4-2,CASSQEDSYNSPLHF
TRBJ2-7,TRBV6-1,CASSDRSGTAYEQYF
TRBJ1-4,TRBV7-2,CASSGGSGGSEKLFF
TRBJ2-1,TRBV27,CASSPTSGSGDEQFF
TRBJ2-3,TRBV18,CASSPPAGGRDTQYF
TRBJ1-6,TRBV19,CASSRLDRDSPLHF
TRBJ1-1,TRBV5-6,CAGQARISNTEAFF
TRBJ2-3,TRBV7-9,CASSRRQVNTDTQYF
TRBJ2-7,TRBV2,CASNDDGGLVTYEQYF
TRBJ1-4,TRBV5-4,CASSSTGDRTEKLFF
TRBJ2-3,TRBV5-4,CASSPPGHPGDTQYF
TRBJ2-7,TRBV7-8,CASRLSTGGTEQYF
TRBJ1-3,TRBV7-6,CASSAGVTTGNTIYF
TRBJ2-1,TRBV6-5,CASSSRGGVLYNEQFF
TRBJ1-2,TRBV7-9,CASSSLVGHPYGYTF
TRBJ1-2,TRBV6-5,CASSRLGSNGYTF